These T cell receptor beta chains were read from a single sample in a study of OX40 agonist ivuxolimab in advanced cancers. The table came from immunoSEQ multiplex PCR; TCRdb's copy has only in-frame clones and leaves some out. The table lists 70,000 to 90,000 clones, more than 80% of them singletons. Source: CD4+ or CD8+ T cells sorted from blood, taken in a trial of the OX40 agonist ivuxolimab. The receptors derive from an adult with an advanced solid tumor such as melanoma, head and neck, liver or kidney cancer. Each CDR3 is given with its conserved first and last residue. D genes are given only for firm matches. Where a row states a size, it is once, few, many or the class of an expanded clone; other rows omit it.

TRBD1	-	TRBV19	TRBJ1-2	CASTHPGQGIFGYTF	TGTGCCAGTACCCATCCGGGACAGGGGATTTTTGGCTACACCTTC
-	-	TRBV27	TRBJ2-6	CASSFLGSGANVLTF	TGTGCCAGCAGTTTTTTGGGATCTGGGGCCAACGTCCTGACTTTC
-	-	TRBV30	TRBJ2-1	CAWRWGALNEQFF	TGTGCCTGGAGGTGGGGGGCCTTGAATGAGCAGTTCTTC
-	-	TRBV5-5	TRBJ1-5	CASSLEGFGGQPQHF	TGTGCCAGCAGCTTGGAGGGCTTTGGGGGTCAGCCCCAGCATTTT
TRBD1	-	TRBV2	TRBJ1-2	CASVEPMGQGVHTF	TGTGCCAGCGTCGAACCTATGGGACAGGGTGTCCACACCTTC
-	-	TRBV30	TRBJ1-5	CAWSSTGSNQPQHF	TGTGCCTGGAGTTCTACCGGGAGCAATCAGCCCCAGCATTTT
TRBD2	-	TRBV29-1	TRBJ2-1	CSVEPAGSYNEQFF	TGCAGCGTTGAGCCAGCGGGGTCCTACAATGAGCAGTTCTTC
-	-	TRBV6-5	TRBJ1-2	CASSYVGGFVQDGYTF	TGTGCCAGCAGTTATGTGGGAGGGTTCGTCCAGGATGGCTACACCTTC
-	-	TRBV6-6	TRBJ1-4	CASSYSGALQEKLFF	TGTGCCAGCAGTTACTCGGGGGCCCTTCAGGAAAAACTGTTTTTT
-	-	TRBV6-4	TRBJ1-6	CASSERTNSPLHF	TGTGCCAGCAGTGAGCGGACCAATTCACCCCTCCACTTT
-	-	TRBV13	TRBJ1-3	CASSVGHGNTIYF	TGTGCCAGCAGCGTGGGACATGGAAACACCATATATTTT
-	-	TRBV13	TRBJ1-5	CASSLAGARNQPQHF	TGTGCCAGCAGCCTCGCGGGGGCGCGGAATCAGCCCCAGCATTTT
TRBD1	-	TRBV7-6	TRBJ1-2	CASSSGQGESYTF	TGTGCCAGCAGCTCCGGACAGGGGGAGAGCTACACCTTC
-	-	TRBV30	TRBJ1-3	CAWTLDTGKKERNTIYF	TGTGCCTGGACCCTCGATACGGGGAAGAAAGAGCGAAACACCATATATTTT
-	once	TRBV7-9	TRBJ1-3	CASSLIGGNTIYF	TGTGCCAGCAGCTTGATAGGGGGAAACACCATATATTTT
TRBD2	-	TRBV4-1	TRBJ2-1	CASSQSKGLVVYNEQFF	TGCGCCAGCAGCCAATCAAAGGGACTAGTGGTCTACAATGAGCAGTTCTTC
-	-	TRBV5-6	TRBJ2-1	CASNPPFGDWMNEQFF	TGTGCCAGCAACCCCCCCTTCGGGGATTGGATGAATGAGCAGTTCTTC
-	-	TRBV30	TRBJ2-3	CAWSFGGASGGTDTQYF	TGTGCCTGGAGTTTTGGGGGGGCTAGCGGCGGGACGGATACGCAGTATTTT
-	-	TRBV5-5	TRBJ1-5	CASSFTQANSNQPQHF	TGTGCCAGCAGCTTCACGCAGGCTAATAGCAATCAGCCCCAGCATTTT
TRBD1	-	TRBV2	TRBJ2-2	CASTRIGQGTGELFF	TGTGCCAGCACCCGGATTGGACAGGGCACCGGGGAGCTGTTTTTT
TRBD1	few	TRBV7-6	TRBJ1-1	CASSFGTGEGNTEAFF	TGTGCCAGCAGCTTTGGGACAGGGGAGGGGAACACTGAAGCTTTCTTT
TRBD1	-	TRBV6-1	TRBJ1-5	CASSEMGQAGQPQHF	TGTGCCAGCAGTGAAATGGGACAGGCTGGCCAGCCCCAGCATTTT
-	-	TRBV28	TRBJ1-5	CASSQLVYSNQPQHF	TGTGCCAGCAGCCAACTGGTCTATAGCAATCAGCCCCAGCATTTT
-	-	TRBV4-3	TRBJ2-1	CASSQSTFYNEQFF	TGCGCCAGCAGCCAATCGACTTTCTACAATGAGCAGTTCTTC
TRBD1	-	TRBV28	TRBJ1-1	CASSLFGVGGGVLNTEAFF	TGTGCCAGCAGTTTATTCGGAGTCGGAGGGGGCGTTTTGAACACTGAAGCTTTCTTT
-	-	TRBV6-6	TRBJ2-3	CASRVTDTQYF	TGTGCCAGCAGGGTCACAGATACGCAGTATTTT
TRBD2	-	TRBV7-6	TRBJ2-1	CASSLASGSVNEQFF	TGTGCCAGCAGCTTGGCTAGCGGGAGTGTCAATGAGCAGTTCTTC
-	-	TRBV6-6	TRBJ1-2	CASSYPGPSHYGYTF	TGTGCCAGCAGTTATCCGGGACCTTCTCACTATGGCTACACCTTC
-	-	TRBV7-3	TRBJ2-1	CASSLDFGSNEQFF	TGTGCCAGCAGCTTAGATTTCGGGAGCAATGAGCAGTTCTTC
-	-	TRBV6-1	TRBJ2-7	CASSADSYEQYF	TGTGCCAGCAGTGCCGACAGCTACGAGCAGTACTTC
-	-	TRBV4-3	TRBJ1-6	CASSQGEGILHF	TGCGCCAGCAGCCAAGGCGAAGGAATCCTCCACTTT
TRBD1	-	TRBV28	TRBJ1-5	CASSRGTDLNQPQHF	TGTGCCAGCAGCCGAGGGACAGATCTCAATCAGCCCCAGCATTTT
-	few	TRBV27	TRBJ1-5	CASSLVPWQPQHF	TGTGCCAGCAGTCTCGTACCATGGCAGCCCCAGCATTTT
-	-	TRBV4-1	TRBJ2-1	CASSQDPAVDEQFF	TGCGCCAGCAGCCAAGACCCGGCTGTGGATGAGCAGTTCTTC
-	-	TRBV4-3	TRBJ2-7	CASSQGDTNYEQYF	TGCGCCAGCAGCCAAGGGGACACCAACTACGAGCAGTACTTC
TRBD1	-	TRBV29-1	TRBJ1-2	CSAPTTGGVYGYTF	TGCAGCGCCCCAACGACAGGGGGCGTCTATGGCTACACCTTC
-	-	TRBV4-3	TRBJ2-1	CASSQDVGGLYNEQFF	TGCGCCAGCAGCCAAGATGTCGGGGGGCTCTACAATGAGCAGTTCTTC
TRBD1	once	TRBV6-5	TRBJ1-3	CASSWDSFSGNTIYF	TGTGCCAGCAGTTGGGACAGTTTCTCTGGAAACACCATATATTTT
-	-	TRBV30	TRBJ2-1	CAWSGSQAGQFF	TGTGCCTGGAGTGGATCTCAGGCCGGGCAGTTCTTC
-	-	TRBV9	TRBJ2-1	CASSPEGEVYNEQFF	TGTGCCAGCAGCCCCGAAGGGGAGGTCTACAATGAGCAGTTCTTC
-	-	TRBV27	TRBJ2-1	CASRIGRSSYNEQFF	TGTGCCAGCAGAATAGGCAGAAGCTCCTACAATGAGCAGTTCTTC
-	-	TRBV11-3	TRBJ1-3	CASSFATTGNTIYF	TGTGCCAGCAGCTTCGCTACTACGGGAAACACCATATATTTT
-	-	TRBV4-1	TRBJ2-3	CASSQDGGTDTQYF	TGCGCCAGCAGCCAAGATGGAGGCACAGATACGCAGTATTTT
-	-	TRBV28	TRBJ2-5	CASSSWTGGEETQYF	TGTGCCAGCAGTTCTTGGACAGGAGGGGAAGAGACCCAGTACTTC
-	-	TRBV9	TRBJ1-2	CASSVGEAYGYTF	TGTGCCAGCAGCGTAGGGGAAGCATATGGCTACACCTTC
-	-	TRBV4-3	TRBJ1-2	CASSQEWAIGYGPAGGYTF	TGCGCCAGCAGCCAAGAATGGGCAATAGGTTATGGCCCGGCCGGTGGCTACACCTTC
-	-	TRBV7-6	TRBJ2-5	CASSLYRETQYF	TGTGCCAGCAGCTTATACAGGGAGACCCAGTACTTC
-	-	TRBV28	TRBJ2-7	CASSTVTGDYEQYF	TGTGCCAGCAGTACCGTGACAGGAGACTACGAGCAGTACTTC
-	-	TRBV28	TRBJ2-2	CASGGPWGGELFF	TGTGCCAGCGGCGGGCCCTGGGGCGGGGAGCTGTTTTTT